This section outlines one T cell receptor (beta chain) sequence together with its context. Its specificity is unknown. The PCR was carried out with 60 Vbeta primers and 13 Jbeta primers. Clones were sequenced by immunoSEQ multiplex PCR, and TCRdb holds only the in-frame ones, with some missing. The sample lists about 77,000 clones; roughly 80% were seen once. These data are taken from a study of cytomegalovirus exposure and HLA in healthy donors. Study findings and constraints: In a later analysis, TCR association rates varied by HLA locus: DRB1 most, HLA-C fewest. Researchers reported in a later analysis that a missense DCLRE1C variant was tied to TCR beta V- and J-gene trimming. Analyses of presence and absence presupposed an approximately uniform sequencing depth across donors.

The sequenced sample was PBMCs. The sequence was obtained from a man aged 35-49 years in good health and CMV-seronegative.

CDR3: CASSPTGTGNGNTIYF. DNA for the CDR3: TGTGCCAGCTCACCAACCGGGACAGGGAACGGAAACACCATATATTTT. V gene TRBV18 combines with J gene TRBJ1-3, with 9 bases aligning to TRBD1. Germline CDR1 KGHSH, CDR2 LQKENI. V lost 2 bases and J lost 4; bases outside the gene matches: 6. CDR3 length equals 16 residues.